The 19 T cell receptor beta chains presented below share a single source sample, sequenced in a study of shared clonotypes between healthy human individuals. Using immunoSEQ multiplex PCR, the repertoire was profiled, and TCRdb retains in-frame clones only, with some absent. This table has roughly 660,000 clones, less than 95% appearing once. The specimen sequenced was memory CD8+ T cells from PBMCs. Specified subset: CD45RO+ cells pooled with CCR7-negative TemRA cells. The receptors originated from a man younger than 35 in good health. Some clones in this sample may be carry-over from other donors' samples.

The rearrangement uses TRBV11-2 and TRBJ2-7, with a tentative D call TRBD1 (5 bases). The CDR3 has 16 residues. With 5 bases removed from V and 3 bases from J, the gap between germline ends came to 20 bases. Germline CDR1 SGHAT, CDR2 FQNNGV. The CDR3 is CASSHQGISLNYEQYF. CDR3 nucleotide sequence: TGTGCCAGCAGCCATCAGGGTATATCACTAAACTACGAGCAGTACTTC.

In DNA form, the CDR3 reads TGCGCCAGCAGCCAAGGACCAACTAACTATGGCTACACCTTC. Translated: CASSQGPTNYGYTF. The chain links TRBV4-1 to TRBJ1-2; the D is unclear. The CDR3 is 14 residues long. The V and J ends lost 1 base and 0 bases respectively, with 6 bases between them. From germline, CDR1 is MGHRA and CDR2 YSYEKL.

The chain joins TRBV30 to TRBJ1-3, with D hard to call. Between the trimmed V and J ends, which lost 2 bases and 3 bases, there was a span of 14 bases. This CDR3 has 15 amino acids. Per the germline V gene, CDR1 is GTSNPN and CDR2 is SVGIG (reference sequence). In DNA form, the CDR3 reads TGTGCCTGGAGTCCATACGGTACTTTTGGAAACACCATATATTTT. Translating it yields CAWSPYGTFGNTIYF.

The V call is TRBV27, the J call TRBJ2-2, with D possibly matching TRBD1 (6 bases). Trimming stripped 7 bases from V and 7 bases from J, with 22 bases between. The CDR3 runs 16 residues. Germline CDR1 and CDR2: MNHEY and SMNVEV (reference sequence). In DNA form, the CDR3 reads TGTGCCAGCACCCCTCAGGGGTGGGGGTGGATCGGGGAGCTGTTTTTT. Translating it yields CASTPQGWGWIGELFF.

The rearrangement uses TRBV11-2 and TRBJ1-2, with D unresolved. CDR3 size: 15 residues. V dropped 1 base and J dropped 8 bases, with 17 bases sitting between them. Germline assignment: CDR1 SGHAT and CDR2 FQNNGV. The chain's CDR3 is CASSLVTSDGSGYTF. The CDR3 nucleotides are TGTGCCAGCAGCTTAGTGACCTCCGATGGAAGCGGCTACACCTTC.

This clone was observed a single time. The chain recombines TRBV19 with TRBJ1-2, with D unresolved. V lost 9 bases, J lost 4 bases, and 18 bases lay in between. Germline V gives CDR1 LNHDA, CDR2 SQIVND (reference sequence). There are 14 residues in the CDR3. The DNA for the CDR3 is TGTGCCAGCCTAAACGCACAGAACGGCTATGGCTACACCTTC. Translation: CASLNAQNGYGYTF.

The chain is built from TRBV10-3 and TRBJ2-1, with D perhaps assigned TRBD1 or TRBD2 (5 bases each). The germline CDR1 and CDR2 sequences are ENHRY and SYGVKD. The CDR3 totals 13 residues. V was trimmed by 6 bases and J by 5 bases, leaving 11 bases between them. The DNA of the CDR3 is TGTGCCATCAGCGGGACGCAAGACAATGAGCAGTTCTTC. As protein: CAISGTQDNEQFF.

The V call is TRBV30, the J call TRBJ2-3, with TRBD1 matching 9 bases. The CDR3 has 15 residues. Germline trimming cut 3 bases from V and 7 bases from J; bases unmatched to any gene: 11. Looked up from germline, CDR1 is GTSNPN and CDR2 is SVGIG (reference sequence). CDR3 loop: CAWRLRGTGNYTQYF. Written as DNA, the CDR3 is TGTGCCTGGAGACTTCGGGGGACAGGGAATTATACGCAGTATTTT.

The rearrangement links TRBV14 to TRBJ2-2; no firm D call. With 4 bases removed from V and 1 base from J, the gap between germline ends came to 16 bases. This CDR3 comprises 17 residues. The germline V gene encodes CDR1 SGHDN and CDR2 FVKESK. CDR3 sequence (DNA): TGTGCCAGCAGCCCGCGCCTCTACAAGGAGAACACCGGGGAGCTGTTTTTT. This translates into CASSPRLYKENTGELFF. Combining the CDR3 with reference TRBV14 and TRBJ2-2 gives the whole variable domain EAGVTQFPSHSVIEKGQTVTLRCDPISGHDNLYWYRRVMGKEIKFLLHFVKESKQDESGMPNNRFLAERTGGTYSTLKVQPAELEDSGVYFCASSPRLYKENTGELFFGEGSRLTVL.

V gene TRBV28 combines with J gene TRBJ2-4; 7 bases fit TRBD1. After removal of 5 bases from V and 9 bases from J, the junction contained 10 bases not matched to a gene. Germline CDR1 is MDHEN and CDR2 is SYDVKM. CDR3 length: 14 residues. The CDR3 DNA reads as TGTGCCAGCAGTCCTCTGACAGGGTCGGCCATTCAGTACTTC. Its protein product is CASSPLTGSAIQYF.

The rearrangement links TRBV5-1 to TRBJ2-7, with D maybe TRBD2 (6 bases). From germline, CDR1 is SGHRS and CDR2 YFSETQ. The CDR3 is made up of 16 amino acids. V shed 3 bases and J shed 7 bases, with 23 bases lying between them. The CDR3 spells CASSSPGLGGNQEQYF. The CDR3 DNA reads TGCGCCAGCAGCTCCCCGGGACTGGGGGGAAATCAAGAGCAGTACTTC.

The genes are TRBV6-1 and TRBJ2-7; no clear D. This CDR3 is built from 15 residues. CDR1 and CDR2 (germline): MNHNS, SASEGT. Trimming took 2 bases from V and 0 from J, leaving 11 bases between them. DNA of the CDR3: TGTGCCAGCAGTGAATGGATTGAAAACTCCTACGAGCAGTACTTC. It translates to CASSEWIENSYEQYF.

The rearrangement joins TRBV7-9 to TRBJ2-2, with 9 bases fitting TRBD2. Germline CDR1 reads SEHNR; CDR2 reads FQNEAQ (reference sequence). The length of the CDR3 is 17 residues. The V and J ends lost 5 bases and 3 bases, in that order; junction bases with no gene match: 10. CDR3: CASSRGLAGLDTGELFF. The CDR3 DNA is TGTGCCAGCAGCCGGGGGCTAGCGGGATTAGACACCGGGGAGCTGTTTTTT.

The chain is built from TRBV7-2 and TRBJ2-7, with TRBD2 matching 11 bases. Germline values: CDR1 SGHTA, CDR2 FQGNSA. V shed 5 bases, J shed 3 bases, and the junction held 9 bases outside the gene matches. CDR3 length equals 16 residues. For the CDR3, the DNA is TGTGCCAGCAGCCCCCGGACTAGCGGGCCGAGCTACGAGCAGTACTTC. Its protein is CASSPRTSGPSYEQYF.

This clone came up many times. The V and J genes are TRBV5-4 and TRBJ2-1; no definite D call. The CDR3 extends over 13 amino acids. The ends were cut back, 4 bases at V and 6 bases at J, with 11 bases in the middle. CDR1 is SGHNT, CDR2 YYREEE, per germline (reference sequence). For the CDR3, the DNA is TGTGCCAGCAGCCCAAGAGCCGTCAATGAGCAGTTCTTC. As protein: CASSPRAVNEQFF.

This clone was recorded only once. V and J are TRBV10-2 and TRBJ2-7, with D possibly being TRBD2 (6 bases). The V gene's germline CDR1 is WSHSY and CDR2 SAAADI. The V gene lost 6 bases and the J gene lost 4 bases, with 13 bases spanning the gap. CDR3 length: 13 amino acids. CDR3 DNA: TGCGCCAGCAGGGAGGGGCGGGGATACGAGCAGTACTTC. Residues: CASREGRGYEQYF.

V gene TRBV7-8 combines with J gene TRBJ2-1; maybe TRBD2 (6 bases). V was pared by 5 bases and J by 4 bases, with 12 bases between. CDR1 and CDR2 from the germline V gene are SGHVS and FQNEAQ. This CDR3 region has 14 residues. The CDR3 DNA sequence: TGTGCCAGCAGCCCCGTGGGGAGGTACAATGAGCAGTTCTTC. This encodes CASSPVGRYNEQFF.

This clone was seen a single time. This chain joins TRBV4-1 and TRBJ2-2, with D unresolved. Trimming removed 0 bases at V and 3 bases at J, with 8 bases between. Germline loops: CDR1 MGHRA, CDR2 YSYEKL. This CDR3 contains 15 residues. The CDR3 loop is CASSQDGRDTGELFF. The CDR3 nucleotides are TGCGCCAGCAGCCAAGACGGGCGCGACACCGGGGAGCTGTTTTTT.

V is TRBV7-8 and J is TRBJ2-5, with 8 nucleotides matching TRBD2. V lost 4 bases, J lost 5 bases, and 12 bases stayed unmatched. From germline, CDR1 is SGHVS and CDR2 FQNEAQ. This CDR3 spans 16 amino acids. The CDR3 DNA sequence: TGTGCCAGCAGCTCCCTAATAGCGGGAACGGCGGAGACCCAGTACTTC. Encoded protein: CASSSLIAGTAETQYF.